Following are 31 T cell receptor beta chains from one sample sequenced in a study of graft-versus-host responses after intestinal transplantation. Antigens for these TCRs are unknown. Measured with immunoSEQ multiplex PCR; TCRdb has only the in-frame clones, and not every one. The sample carries about 120,000 clones, approximately 95% recorded once. Sample: unstimulated CD4+ T cells sorted from spleen or lymph node cells, taken before intestinal transplant. The source is a human donor who received an intestinal transplant.

The chain uses TRBV28 and TRBJ1-2; no clear D gene. This CDR3 is 13 amino acids long. CDR1 is MDHEN, CDR2 SYDVKM, per germline. The V gene lost 3 bases and the J gene lost 7 bases, with 12 bases spanning the gap. CDR3 loop: CASSLGRVGGYTF. As DNA, the CDR3 is TGTGCCAGCAGTTTGGGTAGGGTTGGTGGCTACACCTTC.

V gene TRBV2 combines with J gene TRBJ1-2; TRBD1 might be the D (5 bases). The CDR3 is 13 amino acids. Trimming cost V 6 bases and J 4 bases, with 12 bases left between them. Looked up from germline, CDR1 is SNHLY and CDR2 is FYNNEI. The CDR3 protein is CASRESGGYGYTF. The CDR3 coding sequence is TGTGCCAGCAGGGAGAGCGGGGGCTATGGCTACACCTTC.

This clone was seen a handful of times. This sequence joins TRBV2 and TRBJ1-5; TRBD1 matches at 9 bases. The germline gives CDR1 SNHLY, CDR2 FYNNEI. The CDR3 loop spans 14 amino acids. V gave up 6 bases and J gave up 6 bases; unmatched junction bases: 6. CDR3 in DNA: TGTGCCAGCAGGATGGACAGGGGAGGTCAGCCCCAGCATTTT. Its translation is CASRMDRGGQPQHF.

The rearrangement joins TRBV29-1 to TRBJ2-3; D gene unclear. The CDR3 covers 14 residues. Germline V gives CDR1 SQVTM, CDR2 ANQGSEA. V was cut by 3 bases and J by 4 bases, with 14 bases left in between. The CDR3 protein is CSVDFGPAPDTQYF. As DNA, the CDR3 is TGCAGCGTTGATTTTGGGCCTGCACCAGATACGCAGTATTTT.

This rearrangement joins TRBV29-1 to TRBJ2-2; D is uncertain. The CDR3 spans 14 residues. The germline V gene encodes CDR1 SQVTM and CDR2 ANQGSEA. The V and J ends lost 4 bases and 1 base respectively, with 10 bases between them. This chain's CDR3 is CSVVGSLNTGELFF. CDR3 coding DNA: TGCAGCGTTGTGGGCTCCTTGAACACCGGGGAGCTGTTTTTT.

This clone was seen only once. The chain is built from TRBV5-1 and TRBJ1-5, with D possibly matching TRBD1 (5 bases). Trimming cost V 0 bases and J 7 bases, with 11 bases left between them. This CDR3 has 14 residues. Germline values: CDR1 SGHRS, CDR2 YFSETQ. The CDR3 DNA sequence: TGCGCCAGCAGCTTGGGGCCAGGGCAGCAGCCCCAGCATTTT. It yields the protein CASSLGPGQQPQHF.

This chain joins TRBV9 and TRBJ2-1; 9 nucleotides agree with TRBD2. The CDR3 spans 15 residues. CDR1 and CDR2 (germline): SGDLS, YYNGEE. V dropped 3 bases and J dropped 2; count of bases not matched to a gene: 3. Here the CDR3 DNA reads TGTGCCAGCAGCGGCCGCGGGAGGGCCTACAATGAGCAGTTCTTC. Amino acids: CASSGRGRAYNEQFF. Combining the CDR3 with reference TRBV9 and TRBJ2-1 gives the whole variable domain DSGVTQTPKHLITATGQRVTLRCSPRSGDLSVYWYQQSLDQGLQFLIQYYNGEERAKGNILERFSAQQFPDLHSELNLSSLELGDSALYFCASSGRGRAYNEQFFGPGTRLTVL.

This clone appeared a single time. CDR3 residues: CSVTDAQAFF. CDR3 coding DNA: TGCAGCGTAACGGACGCTCAAGCTTTCTTT. The J gene is TRBJ1-1, the V gene TRBV29-1; D uncertain. The CDR3 has 10 residues. V lost 6 bases and J 9 bases, leaving 11 bases between the germline ends. Germline CDR1 reads SQVTM; CDR2 reads ANQGSEA.

This clone was observed once. The chain recombines TRBV28 with TRBJ2-2; the match to TRBD1 covers 9 bases. This CDR3 has 17 amino acids. Germline values: CDR1 MDHEN, CDR2 SYDVKM. V was clipped by 6 bases and J by 0 bases; unmatched bases: 8. This CDR3 is CASSYPRQGANTGELFF. For the CDR3, the DNA is TGTGCCAGCAGCTACCCCCGACAGGGGGCGAACACCGGGGAGCTGTTTTTT.

The chain carries TRBV11-2 and TRBJ2-5, with D unclear. The length of the CDR3 is 13 residues. Germline V CDR1 and CDR2: SGHAT, FQNNGV. V was clipped by 3 bases and J by 0 bases, with 5 bases between them. CDR3 residues: CASSFTDQETQYF. The CDR3, as DNA: TGTGCCAGCAGCTTCACAGACCAAGAGACCCAGTACTTC.

The chain employs TRBV5-8 and TRBJ2-5; 9 nucleotides agree with TRBD1. The germline gives CDR1 SGHTS, CDR2 YDEGEE. V was clipped by 3 bases and J by 4 bases; unmatched bases: 1. The CDR3 is 13 amino acids. The CDR3, as DNA: TGTGCCAGCAGCTGGACAGGGGTAGAGACCCAGTACTTC. This encodes CASSWTGVETQYF.

The chain links TRBV11-2 to TRBJ2-7; 7 bases line up with TRBD2. The CDR3 is 15 amino acids. J was trimmed by 1 base and V by 5 bases; bases with no gene match: 8. Germline loops: CDR1 SGHAT, CDR2 FQNNGV. The chain's CDR3 is CASSVNGRQSYEQYF. CDR3 nucleotide sequence: TGTGCCAGCAGCGTTAACGGGAGGCAATCCTACGAGCAGTACTTC.

The chain uses TRBV4-2 and TRBJ2-1, with 7 bases matching TRBD2. This CDR3 spans 15 amino acids. V lost 5 bases to trimming and J lost 9 bases; unmatched junction nucleotides: 13. In germline, CDR1 is LGHNA, CDR2 YNFKEQ. CDR3 in amino acids: CASSRLPGLVGEQFF. The CDR3 DNA follows: TGTGCCAGCAGCAGACTTCCCGGACTAGTTGGTGAGCAGTTCTTC.

V gene TRBV11-3 combines with J gene TRBJ2-1; 8 positions agree with TRBD2. The V gene end was trimmed by 1 base and the J gene end by 10 bases; junction bases not matched to a gene: 6. The germline V gene has CDR1 SGHNT and CDR2 YENEEA. This CDR3 is 14 amino acids long. The DNA of the CDR3 is TGTGCCAGCAGCTTAGCCACGGGAGGGAGCGAGCAGTTCTTC. Its protein product is CASSLATGGSEQFF.

The V call is TRBV11-3, the J call TRBJ2-1; D not resolved. Germline V gene sequence: CDR1 SGHNT, CDR2 YENEEA. The V gene lost 5 bases and the J gene lost 13 bases, with 18 bases spanning the gap. The CDR3 length is 13 residues. This CDR3 reads CASSPKVLGEQFF. Written as DNA, the CDR3 is TGTGCCAGCAGCCCGAAGGTCCTGGGCGAACAGTTCTTC.

This clone appeared once. Other DNA sequences of this sample code for an identical CDR3. The V and J genes are TRBV11-1 and TRBJ1-5, with D tentatively TRBD1 (5 bases). The V end lost 6 bases, the J end lost 1 base, and 7 bases lay between the germline ends. The germline CDR1 and CDR2 sequences are SGHAT and FQDESV (reference sequence). The CDR3 runs 13 residues. The DNA of the CDR3 is TGTGCCAGCAGTTGGGACAGCAATCAGCCCCAGCATTTT. The encoded protein is CASSWDSNQPQHF.

This chain connects TRBV6-6 to TRBJ2-1, with unresolved D. The ends were cut back, 0 bases at V and 8 bases at J, with 8 bases in the middle. Germline V gene data show CDR1 as MNHNY and CDR2 as SVGAGI (reference sequence). This CDR3 region has 13 residues. The chain's CDR3 is CASSYSESYEQFF. CDR3 coding DNA: TGTGCCAGCAGTTACTCCGAATCATATGAGCAGTTCTTC.

This clone was seen just once. The rearrangement links TRBV5-6 to TRBJ2-7; 10 bases line up with TRBD2. From germline, CDR1 is SGHDT and CDR2 YYEEEE. Trimming cost V 4 bases and J 3 bases; bases outside gene matches: 7. There are 15 residues in the CDR3. The CDR3 sequence is CASSAGLAAHYEQYF. DNA of the CDR3: TGTGCCAGCAGCGCCGGACTAGCGGCTCACTACGAGCAGTACTTC.

The chain has TRBV6-6 and TRBJ1-1; D is undetermined. The length of the CDR3 is 12 residues. Germline V gene data show CDR1 as MNHNY and CDR2 as SVGAGI (reference sequence). Trimming removed 6 bases at V and 7 bases at J, with 12 bases between. CDR3 protein: CASRPPGNEAFF. CDR3 in DNA: TGTGCCAGCAGGCCCCCAGGAAATGAAGCTTTCTTT.

The V gene is TRBV10-3, the J gene TRBJ2-7; 7 bases align to TRBD2. Germline loops: CDR1 ENHRY, CDR2 SYGVKD. Trimming at V came to 6 bases and at J to 7 bases, leaving 12 bases not matched to a gene. CDR3 length equals 14 residues. CDR3 nucleotides: TGTGCCATCAGCGCCAGACTAGCCCCTGTTGAGCAGTACTTC. Amino acid sequence: CAISARLAPVEQYF.

V and J are TRBV6-1 and TRBJ1-1; D perhaps matches TRBD1 (5 bases). Looked up from germline, CDR1 is MNHNS and CDR2 is SASEGT. This CDR3 comprises 13 residues. V lost 5 bases and J lost 9, with 16 bases in between. The CDR3 region has the DNA TGTGCCAGCAGTAACCCCGGGACCAGAAAAGCTTTCTTT. Its protein product is CASSNPGTRKAFF.

The J gene is TRBJ1-5, the V gene TRBV10-3, with 9 bases matching TRBD1. In germline, CDR1 is ENHRY, CDR2 SYGVKD. The CDR3 sequence is 15 residues long. Trimming cost V 3 bases and J 6 bases; bases outside gene matches: 6. The CDR3 DNA reads as TGTGCCATCAGTGATGATACAGGGGGCTTTCAGCCCCAGCATTTT. Encoded protein: CAISDDTGGFQPQHF.

The genes are TRBV27 and TRBJ1-5; no firm D call. The V end lost 6 bases, the J end lost 4 bases, and 13 bases lay between the germline ends. Germline lookup yields CDR1 MNHEY and CDR2 SMNVEV (reference sequence). The CDR3 totals 14 residues. In DNA form, the CDR3 reads TGTGCCAGCAGCCCCCGACCCAGGAATCAGCCCCAGCATTTT. It specifies CASSPRPRNQPQHF.

This rearrangement joins TRBV11-2 to TRBJ2-5, with D unresolved. Germline CDR1 is SGHAT and CDR2 is FQNNGV. The V gene lost 1 base and the J gene lost 6 bases, with 6 bases spanning the gap. This CDR3 spans 12 amino acids. The CDR3 loop is CASSLVAKTQYF. The DNA for the CDR3 is TGTGCCAGCAGCTTAGTCGCCAAGACCCAGTACTTC.

This clone was seen just once. This chain uses TRBV28 with TRBJ2-5; D remains unclear. The DNA matches TRBJ2-7 better at its end, which makes the J call doubtful. In germline, CDR1 is MDHEN, CDR2 SYDVKM. This CDR3 region has 11 residues. For the CDR3, the DNA is TGTGCCAGCGACGGCGCCTACGAGCAGTACTTC. Translating gives CASDGAYEQYF.

The CDR3 DNA reads as TGTGCCAGTAGTCCCCTAGCGGGAGTCGGGAACGGGGAGCTGTTTTTT. As protein: CASSPLAGVGNGELFF. The chain joins TRBV19 to TRBJ2-2; 10 bases line up with TRBD2. V gave up 5 bases and J gave up 7 bases; unmatched junction bases: 10. Germline CDR1 is LNHDA and CDR2 is SQIVND (reference sequence). The CDR3 runs 16 residues.

The chain combines TRBV7-9 with TRBJ2-2; no reliable D call. Germline CDR1 and CDR2: SEHNR and FQNEAQ (reference sequence). The CDR3 sequence is 13 residues long. V gave up 5 bases and J gave up 4 bases, with 8 bases separating them. The chain's CDR3 is CASSPRLTGELFF. The CDR3, as DNA: TGTGCCAGCAGCCCCCGACTCACCGGGGAGCTGTTTTTT. Using reference TRBV7-9 and TRBJ2-2 for the parts outside the CDR3, the full variable domain is DTGVSQNPRHKITKRGQNVTFRCDPISEHNRLYWYRQTLGQGPEFLTYFQNEAQLEKSRLLSDRFSAERPKGSFSTLEIQRTEQGDSAMYLCASSPRLTGELFFGEGSRLTVL.

The chain recombines TRBV5-1 with TRBJ2-7; weak D call: TRBD2 (6 bases). Germline V gene data show CDR1 as SGHRS and CDR2 as YFSETQ. CDR3 size: 17 residues. V was cut by 0 bases and J by 2 bases, with 18 bases left in between. CDR3 in DNA: TGCGCCAGCAGCTTGGTCCTTCTCAGGGAGGCAACCTACGAGCAGTACTTC. It yields the protein CASSLVLLREATYEQYF.

The rearrangement links TRBV5-6 to TRBJ2-3, with a possible D match to TRBD2 (6 bases). The germline V gene has CDR1 SGHDT and CDR2 YYEEEE. The CDR3 runs 14 residues. Trimming left V 8 bases short and J 7 bases short, with 20 bases between. The CDR3 DNA reads TGTGCCAGTCTGGGGGGAGACCTTCTTCATACGCAGTATTTT. Residues: CASLGGDLLHTQYF.

This clone has a handful of counts. CDR3 residues: CASSAGGQPQHF. CDR3 nucleotide sequence: TGTGCCAGCAGTGCCGGGGGTCAGCCCCAGCATTTT. The V call is TRBV6-1, the J call TRBJ1-5; weak D call: TRBD1 (5 bases). Trimming shortened V by 4 bases and J by 6 bases, and 7 bases separated the two germline ends. CDR3 length equals 12 residues. CDR1 and CDR2 from the germline V gene are MNHNS and SASEGT.

The chain combines TRBV9 with TRBJ1-2, with 10 bases fitting TRBD1. This CDR3 has 14 amino acids. Germline lookup yields CDR1 SGDLS and CDR2 YYNGEE. V gave up 7 bases and J gave up 0 bases; unmatched junction bases: 3. The CDR3 DNA reads TGTGCCAGCGGGGACAGGGGTCCTAACTATGGCTACACCTTC. Amino acids: CASGDRGPNYGYTF.